These 13 T cell receptor beta chains were sequenced from one sample in a study of blood T cell repertoires in COVID-19. Using immunoSEQ multiplex PCR, the repertoire was profiled, and TCRdb retains in-frame clones only, with some absent. The data contain 150,000 to 200,000 clones, 75% to 90% of them singletons. Sequenced material: peripheral blood. These receptors were taken from a man aged 40-49 years with acute or convalescent COVID-19.

V is TRBV6-2 or TRBV6-3 and J is TRBJ1-6, with D uncertain. This CDR3 spans 14 amino acids. Germline loops: CDR1 MNHEY, CDR2 SVGEGT. V was shortened by 2 bases and J by 8 bases, with 10 bases between the two germline ends. CDR3 DNA: TGTGCCAGCAGTTACCCAAAGCGTTATTCACCCCTCCACTTT. Translating gives CASSYPKRYSPLHF.

Only a few counts were recorded for this clone. The chain carries TRBV7-8 and TRBJ1-5; 7 bases fit TRBD1. This CDR3 spans 14 amino acids. V lost 5 bases and J lost 2; bases outside the gene matches: 3. CDR1 is SGHVS and CDR2 is FQNEAQ in the germline V gene. The CDR3 nucleotides are TGTGCCAGCAGCCACGGACAGGGCAATCAGCCCCAGCATTTT. It yields the protein CASSHGQGNQPQHF.

The chain has TRBV4-1 and TRBJ1-5; D is unresolved. Trimming removed 1 base from V and 3 bases from J, with 13 bases in between. Germline V gives CDR1 MGHRA, CDR2 YSYEKL. This CDR3 spans 16 amino acids. The CDR3 nucleotides read TGCGCCAGCAGCCAAGGTGGCTTGCATGACAATCAGCCCCAGCATTTT. This encodes CASSQGGLHDNQPQHF.

This chain joins TRBV5-1 and TRBJ2-7; D is perhaps TRBD2 (6 bases). Trimming took 0 bases from V and 2 from J, leaving 12 bases between them. The CDR3 is made up of 15 amino acids. Germline values: CDR1 SGHRS, CDR2 YFSETQ. The CDR3 nucleotides read TGCGCCAGCAGCTTGGGCAGGGACTTTCCCTACGAGCAGTACTTC. Translating it yields CASSLGRDFPYEQYF.

The chain recombines TRBV7-2 with TRBJ2-5, with 10 bases lining up with TRBD2. Trimming removed 2 bases from V and 5 bases from J; junction bases left unmatched: 2. Germline CDR1 is SGHTA and CDR2 is FQGNSA. The length of the CDR3 is 14 residues. CDR3 region: CASSLSGGAETQYF. Here the CDR3 DNA reads TGTGCCAGCAGCTTAAGCGGGGGGGCCGAGACCCAGTACTTC. The whole variable domain, remainder taken from reference TRBV7-2 and TRBJ2-5, is GAGVSQSPSNKVTEKGKDVELRCDPISGHTALYWYRQSLGQGLEFLIYFQGNSAPDKSGLPSDRFSAERTGGSVSTLTIQRTQQEDSAVYLCASSLSGGAETQYFGPGTRLLVL.

This chain connects TRBV7-2 to TRBJ1-5; the D is unclear. The CDR3 sequence is 13 residues long. Germline CDR1 SGHTA, CDR2 FQGNSA. The V gene lost 2 bases and the J gene lost 9 bases, with 11 bases spanning the gap. In DNA form, the CDR3 reads TGTGCCAGCAGCTTAACGAAACAGCTGCCCCAGCATTTT. Translation: CASSLTKQLPQHF.

The V and J genes are TRBV28 and TRBJ2-7; 7 bases align to TRBD1. This CDR3 has 14 amino acids. Germline CDR1 is MDHEN and CDR2 is SYDVKM. The junction had 8 bases not matched to a gene; V was cut back by 6 bases and J by 3 bases. The DNA of the CDR3 is TGTGCCAGCAGGATCCGGGACAGTTACTACGAGCAGTACTTC. Encoded protein: CASRIRDSYYEQYF.

The rearrangement links TRBV6-2 or TRBV6-3 to TRBJ2-1; TRBD1 aligns across 12 bases. The trim removed 2 bases at V and 1 base at J, leaving 6 bases unmatched. CDR1 is MNHEY and CDR2 is SVGEGT in the germline V gene. This CDR3 is 18 amino acids long. The CDR3 nucleotides are TGTGCCAGCAGTTACCTCGGGGACAGGGGGCTATCCTACAATGAGCAGTTCTTC. Its translation is CASSYLGDRGLSYNEQFF.

The chain combines TRBV19 with TRBJ1-6, with 8 bases that match TRBD1. CDR1 and CDR2 from the germline V gene are LNHDA and SQIVND (reference sequence). The CDR3 is 13 amino acids. J lost 7 bases, V lost 8 bases, and 4 bases had no gene match. CDR3 nucleotides: TGTGCCAGTGGACAGGGATTAAATTCACCCCTCCACTTT. Translated: CASGQGLNSPLHF.

V usage is TRBV6-5 and J usage is TRBJ1-6; D is uncertain. CDR1 MNHEY and CDR2 SVGAGI come from the germline V gene. Trimming shortened V by 4 bases and J by 5 bases, and 15 bases separated the two germline ends. The CDR3 runs 16 residues. The CDR3 protein is CASSSGNGWDNSPLHF. The CDR3 DNA reads as TGTGCCAGCAGTTCCGGGAACGGCTGGGATAATTCACCCCTCCACTTT.

A single count supports this clone. The J gene is TRBJ1-4, the V gene TRBV15, with 8 nucleotides matching TRBD1. The ends lost 0 bases at V and 7 bases at J; junction bases unmatched: 7. The CDR3 is 16 amino acids. The germline CDR1 and CDR2 sequences are LNHNV and YYDKDF (reference sequence). The CDR3 loop is CATSRDPRTGTEKLFF. In nucleotides, the CDR3 is TGTGCCACCAGCAGAGACCCCAGGACAGGGACTGAAAAACTGTTTTTT.

This clone was observed once. The chain is built from TRBV11-2 and TRBJ1-5; D gene ambiguous. V lost 0 bases to trimming and J lost 5 bases, with 5 bases between them. CDR3 size: 13 residues. From germline, CDR1 is SGHAT and CDR2 FQNNGV. The CDR3 reads CASSLEADQPQHF. The CDR3 nucleotides read TGTGCCAGCAGCTTAGAAGCGGATCAGCCCCAGCATTTT. Full variable domain (missing parts from reference TRBV11-2 and TRBJ1-5): EAGVAQSPRYKIIEKRQSVAFWCNPISGHATLYWYQQILGQGPKLLIQFQNNGVVDDSQLPKDRFSAERLKGVDSTLKIQPAKLEDSAVYLCASSLEADQPQHFGDGTRLSIL.

This clone was seen a few times. The chain couples TRBV10-3 to TRBJ2-3; tentative D call: TRBD1 (6 bases). The CDR3 covers 16 residues. V lost 6 bases and J 6 bases, leaving 22 bases between the germline ends. CDR1 ENHRY and CDR2 SYGVKD come from the germline V gene. In DNA form, the CDR3 reads TGTGCCATCAGCGACACAGGGATTGATCCGTCGGATACGCAGTATTTT. This gives the protein CAISDTGIDPSDTQYF.